This TCR beta chain was captured by sequencing in a study of glioma-infiltrating T cells. Using RNA template, CDR3s of TCR alpha and beta were amplified with iRepertoire arm-PCR. From the multiplex PCR reads, TCRdb called clonotypes with MiXCR, one entry per CDR3 protein. This table holds around 150,000 distinct CDR3 sequences, 35% to 50% found once. On this clonotype itself: The antigen is unknown.

Study outcomes and limitations: Non-neoplastic patients had below-expected tissue-blood divergence, while all gliomas exceeded expectation.

Germline V CDR1 and CDR2: MNHEY, SVGEGT. V was trimmed by 6 bases and J by 0 bases, leaving 11 bases between them. The CDR3 totals 14 residues. Sequencing was carried out using glioma tissue, nonneoplastic brain tissue, or PBMCs (not recorded which). This chain uses TRBV6-2 or TRBV6-3 with TRBJ1-1; D possibly corresponds to TRBD1 (5 bases). This TCR came from a human donor with low-grade glioma or glioblastoma, undergoing nonglioma brain surgery, or in good health (not recorded which). CDR3 DNA sequence: TGTGCCAGCAGGCCAGACAGCCTGAACACTGAAGCTTTCTTT. Protein sequence: CASRPDSLNTEAFF.